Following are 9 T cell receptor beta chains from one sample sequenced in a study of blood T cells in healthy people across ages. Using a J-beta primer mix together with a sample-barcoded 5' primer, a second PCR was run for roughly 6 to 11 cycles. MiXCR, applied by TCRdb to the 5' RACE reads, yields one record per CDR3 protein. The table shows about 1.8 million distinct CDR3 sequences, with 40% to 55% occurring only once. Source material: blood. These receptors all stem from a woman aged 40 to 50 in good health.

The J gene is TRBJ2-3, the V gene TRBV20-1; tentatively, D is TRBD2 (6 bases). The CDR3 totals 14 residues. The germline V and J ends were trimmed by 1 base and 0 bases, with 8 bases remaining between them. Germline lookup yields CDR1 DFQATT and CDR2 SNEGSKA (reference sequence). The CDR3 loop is CSARAGESTDTQYF. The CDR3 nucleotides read TGCAGTGCTAGAGCGGGGGAGAGCACAGATACGCAGTATTTT.

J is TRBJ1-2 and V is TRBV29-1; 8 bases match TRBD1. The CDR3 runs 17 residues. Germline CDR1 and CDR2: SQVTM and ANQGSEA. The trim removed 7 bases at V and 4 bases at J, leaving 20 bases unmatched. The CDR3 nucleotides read TGCAGCGCCTTTGAGGGGGCCTCAGGGGGCGGGAGCTATGGCTACACCTTC. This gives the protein CSAFEGASGGGSYGYTF. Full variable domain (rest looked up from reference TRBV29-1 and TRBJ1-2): SAVISQKPSRDICQRGTSLTIQCQVDSQVTMMFWYRQQPGQSLTLIATANQGSEATYESGFVIDKFPISRPNLTFSTLTVSNMSPEDSSIYLCSAFEGASGGGSYGYTFGSGTRLTVV.

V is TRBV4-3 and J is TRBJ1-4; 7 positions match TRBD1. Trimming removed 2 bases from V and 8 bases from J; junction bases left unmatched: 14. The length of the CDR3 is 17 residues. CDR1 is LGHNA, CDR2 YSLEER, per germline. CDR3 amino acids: CASSQSATGSGTEKLFF. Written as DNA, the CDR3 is TGCGCCAGCAGCCAATCAGCGACAGGGAGCGGGACCGAAAAACTGTTTTTT.

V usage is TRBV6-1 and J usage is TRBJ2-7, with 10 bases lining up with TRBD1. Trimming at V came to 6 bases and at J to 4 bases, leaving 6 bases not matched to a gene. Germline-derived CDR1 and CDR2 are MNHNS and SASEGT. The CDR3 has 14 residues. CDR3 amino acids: CASRKDRGPYEQYF. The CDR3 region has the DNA TGTGCCAGCAGGAAAGACAGGGGGCCTTACGAGCAGTACTTC.

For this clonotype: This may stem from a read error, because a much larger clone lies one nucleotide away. The DNA of the CDR3 is TGCAGCGGCACGACAGGGAAGGGGAAGTACTTC. Its protein is CSGTTGKGKYF. J is TRBJ2-5 and V is TRBV29-1; 7 positions match TRBD1. Germline V gene sequence: CDR1 SQVTM, CDR2 ANQGSEA. Trimming removed 7 bases from V and 12 bases from J; junction bases left unmatched: 11. The CDR3 extends over 11 amino acids.

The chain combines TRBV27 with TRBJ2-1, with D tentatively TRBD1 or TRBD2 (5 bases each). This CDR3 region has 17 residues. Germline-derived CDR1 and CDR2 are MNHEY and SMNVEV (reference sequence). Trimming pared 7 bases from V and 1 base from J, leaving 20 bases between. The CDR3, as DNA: TGTGCCAGCACCAAAAAGGCCGGGACGAATTCCTACAATGAGCAGTTCTTC. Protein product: CASTKKAGTNSYNEQFF.

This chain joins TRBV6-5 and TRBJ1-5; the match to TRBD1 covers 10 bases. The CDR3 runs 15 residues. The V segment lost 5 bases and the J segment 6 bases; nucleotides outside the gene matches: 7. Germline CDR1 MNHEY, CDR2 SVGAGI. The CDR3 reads CASSTTGGGGQPQHF. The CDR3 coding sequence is TGTGCCAGCAGTACGACAGGGGGCGGGGGTCAGCCCCAGCATTTT.

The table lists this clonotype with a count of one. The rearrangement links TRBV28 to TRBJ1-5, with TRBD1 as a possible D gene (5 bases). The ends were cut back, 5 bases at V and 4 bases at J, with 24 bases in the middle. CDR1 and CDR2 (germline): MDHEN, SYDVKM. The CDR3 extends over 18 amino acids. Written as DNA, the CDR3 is TGTGCCAGCAGTACCCTCCGGGGCAGGACCAACGTTAATCAGCCCCAGCATTTT. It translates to CASSTLRGRTNVNQPQHF.

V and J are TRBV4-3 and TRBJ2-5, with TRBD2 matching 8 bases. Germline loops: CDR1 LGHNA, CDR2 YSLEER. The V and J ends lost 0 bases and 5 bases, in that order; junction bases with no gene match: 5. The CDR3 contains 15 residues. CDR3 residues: CASSQDAGGGETQYF. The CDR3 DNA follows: TGCGCCAGCAGCCAAGATGCGGGGGGAGGCGAGACCCAGTACTTC.